The clone carrying this T cell receptor beta chain has just a few counts. The entry originates in a study of blood T cell repertoires in COVID-19. Study summary: In each case, the material was cDNA or gDNA derived from T cells, B-cell-depleted T cells, or PBMCs.

Under the authors' procedure: Amplification with reference gene primers provided the estimates of nucleated cell counts. Here immunoSEQ multiplex PCR was the method, and the copy in TCRdb shows in-frame clones only, minus some. Clonal size and the V and J genes are those of that table, whereas D and trimming came from the DNA. The sample consists of about 220,000 clones, about 83% of them appearing once. The V and J ends lost 2 bases and 2 bases, in that order; junction bases with no gene match: 6. The CDR3 is 17 amino acids. CDR1 and CDR2 from the germline V gene are SGHRS and YFSETQ. The rearrangement links TRBV5-1 to TRBJ2-5; 13 positions agree with TRBD2. The receptor comes from a woman between 45 and 60 years old who had been exposed to COVID-19. Sequenced input: PBMCs or T cells enriched from blood (not recorded which). The CDR3 region has the DNA TGCGCCAGCAGCTTAGGACTAGCGGGGGCGAATCAAGAGACCCAGTACTTC. Translation: CASSLGLAGANQETQYF.